The present entry profiles one TCR beta chain with its context. Its cognate antigen is unknown. This sample was taken from a study of shared clonotypes between healthy human individuals. Findings of the study overall: When compared with the clonotypes that were shared by all four sorted-subset donors, the non-shared clonotypes turned out to have lower generation probabilities. Only blood was sampled, and tissue TCR repertoires likely differ from blood ones.

In the authors' methods: For the immunoSEQ data, sequences were junction-only without quality scores, so filtering differed. Sequenced by immunoSEQ multiplex PCR; TCRdb stores in-frame clones only, minus some. The D gene and trimming were derived from the DNA, and the V and J assignments and clone size from that table. Of 2,100,000 or so clones in the sample, more than 90% are singletons; the top ten hold around 0.13%. V shed 0 bases and J 3 bases; nucleotides not matched to a gene: 7. Germline assignment: CDR1 SGHVS and CDR2 FNYEAQ. The length of the CDR3 is 17 residues. Sequenced sample: naive CD4+ T cells sorted from blood. The subset is: CD45RA+ positively selected. This TCR was recovered from a man between 18 and 29 years old in good health. J is TRBJ2-3 and V is TRBV7-6; TRBD1 matches 9 bases. The CDR3, as DNA: TGTGCCAGCAGCTTAGCGGGGACAGGGCGGGGGACAGATACGCAGTATTTT. Translating gives CASSLAGTGRGTDTQYF. Filled out from reference TRBV7-6 and TRBJ2-3, the complete variable domain reads GAGVSQSPRYKVTKRGQDVALRCDPISGHVSLYWYRQALGQGPEFLTYFNYEAQQDKSGLPNDRFSAERPEGSISTLTIQRTEQRDSAMYRCASSLAGTGRGTDTQYFGPGTRLTVL.